This TCR beta chain was retrieved from a study of T cell responses to AZD1222 COVID-19 vaccine. The length of the CDR3 is 14 residues. The germline CDR1 and CDR2 sequences are LGHNA and YNFKEQ. Deletions cut 0 bases from V and 7 bases from J, with 10 bases between. The repertoire was sequenced with immunoSEQ multiplex PCR; TCRdb's copy has only in-frame clones and lacks some. This sample has some 160,000 clones; approximately 93% occur once, and the top ten carry approximately 0.97%. The TCR comes from an adult in good health. The chain recombines TRBV4-2 with TRBJ1-3; no clear D gene. Source: peripheral blood, taken on day 0 of AZD1222 vaccination. CDR3 sequence reads: CASSQDRERNTIYF. As DNA, the CDR3 is TGTGCCAGCAGCCAAGATCGGGAGCGGAACACCATATATTTT.